This entry lists 8 T cell receptor beta chains sequenced from one sample in a study of human T cells and chemical hapten exposure. One entry per CDR3 protein, called by TCRdb with MiXCR from the RACE reads. In the table there are some 120,000 distinct CDR3 sequences, 9.5% to 13% of which are singletons. As for time point: patch test 1, 2 weeks after DPC sensitization. Treatment reported: therapeutic diphenylcyclopropenone sensitization with weekly scalp DPC. Sample: whole blood, taken in connection with sensitization to the hapten diphenylcyclopropenone (DPC). Every receptor here comes from a woman in her 50s with alopecia areata. Some clones in this sample may be carry-over from other donors' samples.

The rearrangement uses TRBV23-1 and TRBJ2-7; perhaps TRBD1 as D (5 bases). TRBV23-1 is reported as an ORF; its role is uncertain. This CDR3 comprises 17 residues. The V end lost 2 bases, the J end lost 5 bases, and 22 bases lay between the germline ends. The CDR3 loop reads CASSQRVGARPFDEQYF. CDR3 nucleotides: TGCGCCAGCAGTCAACGTGTAGGGGCCAGGCCCTTTGACGAGCAGTACTTC.

The chain employs TRBV10-3 and TRBJ2-7; TRBD1 matches at 8 bases. CDR1 and CDR2 (germline): ENHRY, SYGVKD. Losses at the gene ends were 5 bases for V and 3 bases for J; bases not matched to a gene: 9. This CDR3 is 15 amino acids long. CDR3: CAISRGTGSSYEQYF. The DNA for the CDR3 is TGTGCCATCAGTCGAGGGACAGGAAGCAGCTACGAGCAGTACTTC.

In its sample, this clonotype was seen a few times. The chain has TRBV28 and TRBJ2-7; D possibly matches TRBD1 or TRBD2 (5 bases each). The CDR3 is 14 amino acids. Per germline, CDR1 MDHEN and CDR2 SYDVKM. With 5 bases removed from V and 5 bases from J, the gap between germline ends came to 16 bases. The CDR3 sequence: CASSGRRGDDEQYF. CDR3 nucleotide sequence: TGTGCCAGCAGTGGACGAAGAGGGGACGACGAGCAGTACTTC.

In this sample, this clonotype turned up a few times. In DNA, the CDR3 is TGTGCCAGCTCACCCCGACAGGGCGCGGGGGATTCACCCCTCCACTTT. As protein: CASSPRQGAGDSPLHF. This rearrangement joins TRBV18 to TRBJ1-6; 7 bases map to TRBD1. J gave up 8 bases and V 3 bases, and 10 bases lay outside the gene matches. The CDR3 runs to 16 residues. The germline CDR1 and CDR2 sequences are KGHSH and LQKENI.

This clonotype was counted at least ten times. The chain recombines TRBV14 with TRBJ2-7; D may be TRBD1 (6 bases). This CDR3 spans 14 amino acids. Germline CDR1 is SGHDN and CDR2 is FVKESK. The V gene lost 4 bases and the J gene lost 0 bases, with 10 bases spanning the gap. The CDR3 sequence is CASSLRGNSYEQYF. CDR3 DNA sequence: TGTGCCAGCAGCCTGAGGGGGAACTCCTACGAGCAGTACTTC.

This clonotype was recorded a few times. The J gene is TRBJ1-1, the V gene TRBV7-9; TRBD1 matches at 7 bases. CDR1 SEHNR and CDR2 FQNEAQ come from the germline V gene (reference sequence). The CDR3 runs 14 residues. V was clipped by 5 bases and J by 4 bases; unmatched bases: 7. CDR3 protein: CASSLTGTATEAFF. The CDR3 coding sequence is TGTGCCAGCAGCCTAACCGGGACAGCCACTGAAGCTTTCTTT.

Only one count was recorded for this clonotype. The rearrangement links TRBV28 to TRBJ1-4; D call uncertain. CDR1 is MDHEN, CDR2 SYDVKM, per germline. V shed 10 bases and J shed 4 bases, with 13 bases lying between them. This CDR3 spans 13 amino acids. The CDR3 DNA is TGTGCCACCAACGAGGGCTTTAATGAAAAACTGTTTTTT. It is translated as CATNEGFNEKLFF.

This clonotype was seen once. A much larger clone differs by one base, so this may be a read error. The chain employs TRBV18 and TRBJ2-5; TRBD1 aligns across 9 bases. Germline loops: CDR1 KGHSH, CDR2 LQKENI. The CDR3 extends over 15 amino acids. Losses at the gene ends were 5 bases for V and 2 bases for J; bases not matched to a gene: 6. The CDR3 region has the DNA TGTGCCAGCTCAATCAACAGGGGGCGACAAGAGACCCAGTACTTC. Amino acids: CASSINRGRQETQYF.